One sample yielded the 18 T cell receptor beta chains listed below, sequenced in a study of spatial heterogeneity in lung cancer. MiXCR, run by TCRdb on the 5' RACE reads, gives a single entry per CDR3 protein. The sample yields more than 40,000 distinct CDR3 sequences, 20% to 25% seen once. Time point in this sample: blood at routine non-recurrence follow-up after resection. The sample in question was PBMCs, obtained at follow-up. These receptors were obtained from a female donor with early-stage non-small cell lung cancer.

Of note for this clonotype: Since a much larger clone is just one base distant, this may be a read error. The chain employs TRBV4-1 and TRBJ2-2; 15 bases are shared with TRBD2. The length of the CDR3 is 20 residues. Germline V gene sequence: CDR1 MGHRA, CDR2 YSYEKL. The CDR3 DNA is TGCACCAGCAGCCACCGGACTAGCGGGAGGGCCAAGGTACGGGCCGGGGAGCTGTTTTTT. It yields the protein CTSSHRTSGRAKVRAGELFF.

Many counts were recorded for this clonotype. V usage is TRBV7-2 and J usage is TRBJ2-1; unclear D gene. The germline CDR1 and CDR2 sequences are SGHTA and FQGNSA. This CDR3 region has 14 residues. V was trimmed by 3 bases and J by 1 base, leaving 7 bases between them. The CDR3 loop reads CASSFARSYNEQFF. CDR3 coding DNA: TGTGCCAGCAGCTTTGCCCGGTCCTACAATGAGCAGTTCTTC.

This clonotype was seen only a few times. J is TRBJ2-3 and V is TRBV18; a weak D match, TRBD2 (7 bases). Per germline, CDR1 KGHSH and CDR2 LQKENI. The CDR3 is made up of 16 amino acids. The V gene lost 2 bases and the J gene lost 2 bases, with 14 bases spanning the gap. The CDR3 sequence is CASSPSMAGATDTQYF. DNA for the CDR3: TGTGCCAGCTCACCATCGATGGCGGGGGCCACAGATACGCAGTATTTT.

This clonotype was picked up a small number of times. V and J are TRBV6-2 or TRBV6-3 and TRBJ1-5; D perhaps matches TRBD1 (6 bases). The V gene's germline CDR1 is MNHEY and CDR2 SVGEGT. CDR3 length: 14 amino acids. Between the trimmed V and J ends, which lost 6 bases and 3 bases, there was a span of 12 bases. The CDR3 here is CASSNRDVNQPQHF. The CDR3 region has the DNA TGTGCCAGCAGCAACAGGGATGTCAATCAGCCCCAGCATTTT.

Only a few counts were recorded for this clonotype. The J gene is TRBJ2-7, the V gene TRBV19; tentative D call: TRBD1 (6 bases). Between the trimmed V and J ends, which lost 4 bases and 1 base, there was a span of 11 bases. Germline V gene sequence: CDR1 LNHDA, CDR2 SQIVND (reference sequence). There are 14 residues in the CDR3. CDR3 in DNA: TGTGCCAGTAGTACAGGGGATTCATCCTACGAGCAGTACTTC. Its translation: CASSTGDSSYEQYF.

The chain couples TRBV7-3 to TRBJ2-6; no definite D call. Trimming took 6 bases from V and 0 from J, leaving 6 bases between them. This CDR3 has 14 amino acids. Germline CDR1 and CDR2: SGHTA and FQGTGA. The CDR3 sequence is CASRLPSGANVLTF. CDR3 in DNA: TGTGCCAGCAGGTTACCCTCTGGGGCCAACGTCCTGACTTTC.

This clonotype came up once. CDR3 loop: CASRSNRGRNQPQHF. The DNA of the CDR3 is TGTGCCAGCAGATCCAACAGGGGGCGAAATCAGCCCCAGCATTTT. The chain links TRBV27 to TRBJ1-5; TRBD1 aligns across 9 bases. V was pared by 6 bases and J by 4 bases, with 7 bases of the junction left unmatched. This CDR3 is built from 15 residues. CDR1 and CDR2 (germline): MNHEY, SMNVEV (reference sequence).

V gene TRBV6-1 combines with J gene TRBJ2-7; 7 nucleotides line up with TRBD1. J gave up 4 bases and V 6 bases, and 15 bases lay outside the gene matches. Germline values: CDR1 MNHNS, CDR2 SASEGT. The CDR3 extends over 16 amino acids. The CDR3 DNA follows: TGTGCCAGCAGGCAACAGGGGTCCCCCCCGACTTACGAGCAGTACTTC. Amino acid sequence: CASRQQGSPPTYEQYF.

This clonotype has a handful of counts. The genes are TRBV7-9 and TRBJ1-1; maybe TRBD1 (6 bases). Trimming cost V 1 base and J 10 bases, with 13 bases left between them. CDR1 and CDR2 (germline): SEHNR, FQNEAQ (reference sequence). The CDR3 has 13 amino acids. CDR3 DNA: TGTGCCAGCAGCTTAGACAGGGAAGGGGGAGCTTTCTTT. The encoded protein is CASSLDREGGAFF.

This clonotype was seen repeatedly, ten times or more. The J gene is TRBJ1-1, the V gene TRBV29-1; 10 bases map to TRBD1. Trimming cost V 3 bases and J 3 bases; bases outside gene matches: 4. This CDR3 contains 14 residues. Looked up from germline, CDR1 is SQVTM and CDR2 is ANQGSEA. In DNA, the CDR3 is TGCAGCGTTGACTTGGGACAGGGGTACACTGAAGCTTTCTTT. Translating gives CSVDLGQGYTEAFF.

The V gene is TRBV11-2, the J gene TRBJ2-7; D possibly corresponds to TRBD1 (5 bases). V was cut by 6 bases and J by 1 base, with 16 bases left in between. Germline CDR1 reads SGHAT; CDR2 reads FQNNGV. This CDR3 region has 15 residues. CDR3 amino acids: CASSTGHLVSYEQYF. The CDR3, as DNA: TGTGCCAGCAGTACAGGCCATTTGGTGTCCTACGAGCAGTACTTC.

The rearrangement links TRBV7-2 to TRBJ2-5; D gene uncertain. V was shortened by 1 base and J by 5 bases, with 8 bases between the two germline ends. The germline V gene encodes CDR1 SGHTA and CDR2 FQGNSA. The CDR3 runs to 13 residues. Here the CDR3 DNA reads TGTGCCAGCAGCTTAGATAGGCGGGAGACCCAGTACTTC. This sequence encodes CASSLDRRETQYF.

CDR3 nucleotide sequence: TGCAGTGCTAGGACAGGGGACGGGAGCGGAACCAAAGAGACCCAGTACTTC. Protein: CSARTGDGSGTKETQYF. The chain employs TRBV20-1 and TRBJ2-5; TRBD1 matches 8 bases. From germline, CDR1 is DFQATT and CDR2 SNEGSKA (reference sequence). V gave up 3 bases and J gave up 3 bases; unmatched junction bases: 15. The CDR3 length is 17 residues.

This clonotype was observed a few times. CDR3 coding DNA: TGTGCCTGGAACAGAGGGGGTGAGCAGTTCTTC. It specifies CAWNRGGEQFF. The V call is TRBV30, the J call TRBJ2-1, with TRBD1 as a possible D gene (6 bases). Deletions cut 4 bases from V and 9 bases from J, with 10 bases between. The V gene's germline CDR1 is GTSNPN and CDR2 SVGIG (reference sequence). The CDR3 loop spans 11 amino acids.

This clonotype was observed a few times. The V gene is TRBV6-1, the J gene TRBJ1-2, with D possibly matching TRBD1 (6 bases). The CDR3 runs 14 residues. Deletions cut 8 bases from V and 4 bases from J, with 17 bases between. The V gene's germline CDR1 is MNHNS and CDR2 SASEGT. As DNA, the CDR3 is TGTGCCAGCCTAGCTCGAACAGGGATCTATGGCTACACCTTC. Amino acids: CASLARTGIYGYTF.

This clonotype has just a few counts. V and J are TRBV9 and TRBJ2-1; 11 bases map to TRBD2. V gave up 1 base and J gave up 7 bases; unmatched junction bases: 7. This CDR3 comprises 16 residues. CDR1 and CDR2 from the germline V gene are SGDLS and YYNGEE. CDR3 residues: CASSVLSGRGRNEQFF. The DNA for the CDR3 is TGTGCCAGCAGCGTACTTAGCGGGAGGGGGAGGAATGAGCAGTTCTTC.

The V and J genes are TRBV6-1 and TRBJ2-1; perhaps TRBD2 as D (6 bases). From germline, CDR1 is MNHNS and CDR2 SASEGT. V lost 4 bases and J lost 6, with 16 bases in between. The CDR3 spans 15 residues. The CDR3 sequence is CASSAGGTPPNEQFF. DNA of the CDR3: TGTGCCAGCAGTGCCGGCGGGACCCCCCCCAATGAGCAGTTCTTC.

This chain links TRBV30 with TRBJ2-3; 9 positions match TRBD2. V was clipped by 3 bases and J by 5 bases; unmatched bases: 9. Germline V gives CDR1 GTSNPN, CDR2 SVGIG (reference sequence). This CDR3 region has 15 residues. The CDR3 loop reads CAWSRVAGVEDTQYF. In DNA, the CDR3 is TGTGCCTGGAGCCGAGTAGCGGGAGTTGAAGATACGCAGTATTTT.